This TCR beta chain is drawn from a study of T-cell memory formation after mild COVID-19. Study in general: TCR clusters were mostly donor specific.

Regarding this clonotype: Its antigen is undetermined.

Whole-study results and caveats: There was no confirmation that second-wave clones peaking on day 37 were SARS-CoV-2 specific.

A 5'RACE reaction primed in the constant segment made cDNA libraries of TCR alpha and TCR beta, and these carried sample barcodes and UMIs. TCRdb ran MiXCR on the 5' RACE reads and lists one entry per CDR3 protein. The sample yields around 300,000 distinct CDR3 sequences, roughly 13% seen once. CDR1 and CDR2 (germline): SGHTA, FQGNSA. The CDR3 runs to 13 residues. The V end lost 5 bases, the J end lost 5 bases, and 10 bases lay between the germline ends. V and J are TRBV7-2 and TRBJ1-5, with D possibly TRBD1 on 6 matching bases. The sequence came from a man aged 18 to 35 who had mild COVID-19 (a few samples of this study predate the infection). Cell type and time point are not known. The material sequenced was PBMCs or a T cell subset sorted from them (not recorded which). The CDR3 loop reads CASSGTSDQPQHF. In nucleotides, the CDR3 is TGTGCCAGCAGCGGGACATCCGATCAGCCCCAGCATTTT.